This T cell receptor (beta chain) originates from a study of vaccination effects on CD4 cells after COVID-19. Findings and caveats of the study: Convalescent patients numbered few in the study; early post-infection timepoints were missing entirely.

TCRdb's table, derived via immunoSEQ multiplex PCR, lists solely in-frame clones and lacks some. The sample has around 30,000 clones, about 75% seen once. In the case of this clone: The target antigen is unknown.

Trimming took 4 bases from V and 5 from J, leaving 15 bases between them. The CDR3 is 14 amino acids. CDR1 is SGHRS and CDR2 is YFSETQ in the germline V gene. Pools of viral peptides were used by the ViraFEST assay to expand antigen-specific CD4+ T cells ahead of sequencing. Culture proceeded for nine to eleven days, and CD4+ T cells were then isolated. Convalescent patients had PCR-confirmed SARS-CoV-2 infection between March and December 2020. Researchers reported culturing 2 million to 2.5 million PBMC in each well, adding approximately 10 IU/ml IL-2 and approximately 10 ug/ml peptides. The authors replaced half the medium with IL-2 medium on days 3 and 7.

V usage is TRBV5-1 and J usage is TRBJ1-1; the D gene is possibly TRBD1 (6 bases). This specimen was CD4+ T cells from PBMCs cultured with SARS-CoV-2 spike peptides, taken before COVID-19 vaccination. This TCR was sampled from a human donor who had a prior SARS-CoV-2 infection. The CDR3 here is CASSGYRDKTEAFF. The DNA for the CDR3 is TGCGCCAGCAGCGGATACAGGGATAAAACTGAAGCTTTCTTT. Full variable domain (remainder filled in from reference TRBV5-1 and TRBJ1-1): KAGVTQTPRYLIKTRGQQVTLSCSPISGHRSVSWYQQTPGQGLQFLFEYFSETQRNKGNFPGRFSGRQFSNSRSEMNVSTLELGDSALYLCASSGYRDKTEAFFGQGTRLTVV.